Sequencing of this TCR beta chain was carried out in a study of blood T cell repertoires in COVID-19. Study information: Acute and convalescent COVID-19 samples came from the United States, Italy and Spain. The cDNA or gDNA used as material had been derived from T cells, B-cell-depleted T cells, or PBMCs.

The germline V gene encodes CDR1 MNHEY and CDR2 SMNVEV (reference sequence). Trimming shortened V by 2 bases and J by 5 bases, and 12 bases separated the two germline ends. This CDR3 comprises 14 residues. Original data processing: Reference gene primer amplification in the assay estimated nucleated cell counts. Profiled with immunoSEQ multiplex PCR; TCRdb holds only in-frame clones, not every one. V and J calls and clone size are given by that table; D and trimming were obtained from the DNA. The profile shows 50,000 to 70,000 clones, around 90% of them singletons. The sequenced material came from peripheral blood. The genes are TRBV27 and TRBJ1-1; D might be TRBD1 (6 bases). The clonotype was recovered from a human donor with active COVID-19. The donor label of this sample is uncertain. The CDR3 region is CASSLGGARTEAFF. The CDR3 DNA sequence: TGTGCCAGCAGTTTAGGGGGGGCGAGGACTGAAGCTTTCTTT.